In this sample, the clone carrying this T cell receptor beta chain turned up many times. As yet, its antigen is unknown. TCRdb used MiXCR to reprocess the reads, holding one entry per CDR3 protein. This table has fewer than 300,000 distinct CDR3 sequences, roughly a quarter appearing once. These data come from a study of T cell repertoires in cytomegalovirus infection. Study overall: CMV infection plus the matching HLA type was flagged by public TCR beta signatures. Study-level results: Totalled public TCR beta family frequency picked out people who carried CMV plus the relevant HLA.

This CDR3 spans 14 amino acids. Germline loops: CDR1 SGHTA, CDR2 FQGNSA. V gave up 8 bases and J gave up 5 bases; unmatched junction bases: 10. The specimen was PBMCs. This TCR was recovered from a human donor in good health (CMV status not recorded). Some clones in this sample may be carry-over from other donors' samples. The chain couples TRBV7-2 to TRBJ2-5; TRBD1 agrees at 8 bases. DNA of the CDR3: TGTGCCAGCCACCCCGACAGGGGCTCCGAGACCCAGTACTTC. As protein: CASHPDRGSETQYF.